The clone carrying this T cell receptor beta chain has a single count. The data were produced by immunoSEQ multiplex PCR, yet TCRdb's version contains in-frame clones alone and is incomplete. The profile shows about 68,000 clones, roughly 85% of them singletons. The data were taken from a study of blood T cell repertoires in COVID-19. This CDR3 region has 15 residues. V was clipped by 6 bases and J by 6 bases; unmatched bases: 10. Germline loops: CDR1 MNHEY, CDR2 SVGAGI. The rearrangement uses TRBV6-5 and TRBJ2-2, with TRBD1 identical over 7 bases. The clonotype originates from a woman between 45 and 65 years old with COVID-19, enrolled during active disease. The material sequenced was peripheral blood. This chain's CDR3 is CASRLNRGRAGELFF. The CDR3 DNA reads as TGTGCCAGCAGGTTAAACAGGGGTAGGGCCGGGGAGCTGTTTTTT.